The 23 T cell receptor beta chains below come from one sample, sequenced in a study of T cell responses to AZD1222 COVID-19 vaccine (dated by TCRdb to 2020 to 2022). In the paper's terms, the time point label means: baseline before first vaccination. The library was produced with the immunoSEQ multiplex PCR assay. TCRdb re-hosts the immuneACCESS table, in-frame sequences only. Its copies lack some clones; in the studies checked, an unresolved V gene accounts for under half of them, and the cause for the rest is not known. For this sample the table gives 100,000 to 120,000 clones, of which 70% to 90% were detected only once. The leading ten clones occupy under 3.5% of the sample. Material: peripheral blood, obtained on day 0 of AZD1222 vaccination. The receptors stem from an adult in good health.

The chain carries TRBV2 and TRBJ2-3, with D maybe TRBD2 (6 bases). Trimming pared 7 bases from V and 0 bases from J, leaving 14 bases between. The CDR3 totals 15 residues. The germline gives CDR1 SNHLY, CDR2 FYNNEI. CDR3 sequence: CASNQVGGSTDTQYF. The DNA for the CDR3 is TGTGCCAGCAACCAGGTGGGGGGTAGCACAGATACGCAGTATTTT.

The chain has TRBV7-9 and TRBJ2-7; a weak D match, TRBD2 (5 bases). With 1 base removed from V and 6 bases from J, the gap between germline ends came to 19 bases. This CDR3 has 16 residues. The germline gives CDR1 SEHNR, CDR2 FQNEAQ (reference sequence). This CDR3 reads CASSLVGRGPTGEQYF. CDR3 DNA sequence: TGTGCCAGCAGCTTAGTAGGTCGGGGTCCTACCGGCGAGCAGTACTTC.

The chain has TRBV19 and TRBJ2-7; 8 bases are a match to TRBD2. This CDR3 has 16 amino acids. The ends lost 5 bases at V and 0 bases at J; junction bases unmatched: 9. The germline V gene encodes CDR1 LNHDA and CDR2 SQIVND (reference sequence). CDR3 sequence reads: CASSWGSGAHSYEQYF. As DNA, the CDR3 is TGTGCCAGTAGTTGGGGTAGCGGGGCCCACTCCTACGAGCAGTACTTC.

The V call is TRBV18, the J call TRBJ2-6; 10 bases match TRBD2. In germline, CDR1 is KGHSH, CDR2 LQKENI. The CDR3 sequence is 18 residues long. V lost 3 bases and J lost 4; bases outside the gene matches: 9. The CDR3 loop reads CASSPRLAGVEGANVLTF. CDR3 nucleotides: TGTGCCAGCTCACCCCGCCTAGCGGGGGTGGAAGGGGCCAACGTCCTGACTTTC.

With regard to this clone: Compared with germline, one end of the junction differs, possibly owing to a read error. The chain recombines TRBV11-1 with TRBJ1-1; D unclear. Germline V lookup: CDR1 SGHAT, CDR2 FQDESV (reference sequence). The CDR3 spans 14 residues. The chain's CDR3 is CASTLNPGDTEAFF. The CDR3 DNA sequence: TGTGCCAGCACCTTAAACCCGGGAGACACTGAAGCTTTCTTT.

The chain uses TRBV18 and TRBJ2-3; unclear D gene. The ends were cut back, 6 bases at V and 1 base at J, with 11 bases in the middle. CDR3 size: 14 residues. CDR1 is KGHSH and CDR2 is LQKENI in the germline V gene. The CDR3 is CASSLGAGTDTQYF. The CDR3 coding sequence is TGTGCCAGCTCCTTGGGTGCCGGCACAGATACGCAGTATTTT.

This rearrangement joins TRBV11-2 to TRBJ1-6; D is unresolved. Germline CDR1 reads SGHAT; CDR2 reads FQNNGV. V gave up 0 bases and J gave up 13 bases, with 7 bases separating them. The CDR3 contains 12 residues. The CDR3, as DNA: TGTGCCAGCAGCTTAGATGGGCGGCCCCTCCACTTT. Its protein is CASSLDGRPLHF.

The chain is built from TRBV20-1 and TRBJ1-2; a weak D match, TRBD1 (5 bases). Germline lookup yields CDR1 DFQATT and CDR2 SNEGSKA (reference sequence). The CDR3 is made up of 13 amino acids. V lost 3 bases, J lost 5 bases, and 13 bases lay in between. The CDR3 sequence is CSASGGAGYGYTF. The CDR3, as DNA: TGCAGTGCTAGTGGGGGAGCAGGGTATGGCTACACCTTC.

The rearrangement links TRBV28 to TRBJ1-5, with 9 positions matching TRBD1. Germline-derived CDR1 and CDR2 are MDHEN and SYDVKM. After removal of 3 bases from V and 4 bases from J, the junction contained 13 bases not matched to a gene. The CDR3 has 18 residues. Here the CDR3 reads CASSFRRDREVGNQPQHF. The CDR3 DNA reads TGTGCCAGCAGTTTCCGCCGGGACAGGGAGGTAGGAAATCAGCCCCAGCATTTT.

J is TRBJ2-1 and V is TRBV7-8, with D unresolved. V lost 3 bases and J 7 bases, leaving 10 bases between the germline ends. The germline V gene encodes CDR1 SGHVS and CDR2 FQNEAQ. The CDR3 runs to 13 residues. The CDR3 loop reads CASSFRGANEQFF. The CDR3 DNA is TGTGCCAGCAGCTTTCGCGGCGCAAATGAGCAGTTCTTC. The whole variable domain, filled in from reference TRBV7-8 and TRBJ2-1, reads GAGVSQSPRYKVAKRGQDVALRCDPISGHVSLFWYQQALGQGPEFLTYFQNEAQLDKSGLPSDRFFAERPEGSVSTLKIQRTQQEDSAVYLCASSFRGANEQFFGPGTRLTVL.

This chain joins TRBV29-1 and TRBJ1-1, with D unclear. The CDR3 has 16 residues. Germline assignment: CDR1 SQVTM and CDR2 ANQGSEA. V gave up 4 bases and J gave up 0 bases, with 18 bases separating them. The CDR3 sequence is CSVVSRGDLMNTEAFF. In DNA, the CDR3 is TGCAGCGTTGTAAGTCGGGGAGATTTAATGAACACTGAAGCTTTCTTT.

In its sample, this clone was seen a few times. The rearrangement links TRBV3-1 (or the pseudogene TRBV3-2) to TRBJ2-2, with D maybe TRBD1 (7 bases). CDR1 and CDR2 from the germline V gene are LGHDT and YNNKEL (reference sequence). The CDR3 totals 18 residues. V lost 4 bases to trimming and J lost 0 bases, with 18 bases between them. The CDR3 is CASSRGGTAFTNTGELFF. In DNA form, the CDR3 reads TGTGCCAGCAGCCGGGGCGGGACAGCCTTCACGAACACCGGGGAGCTGTTTTTT.

This clone appeared once. The V call is TRBV5-3, the J call TRBJ2-4; 10 bases line up with TRBD2. Being an ORF, TRBV5-3 has a function that is uncertain. The CDR3 totals 18 residues. The V and J ends lost 3 bases and 0 bases, in that order; junction bases with no gene match: 9. The CDR3 spells CARSWTSGKLLAKNIQYF. CDR3 nucleotides: TGTGCCAGAAGCTGGACTAGCGGCAAGTTGTTAGCCAAAAACATTCAGTACTTC.

The chain is built from TRBV5-5 and TRBJ1-5; a possible D gene is TRBD1 (5 bases). The V end lost 5 bases, the J end lost 10 bases, and 22 bases lay between the germline ends. This CDR3 comprises 15 residues. Germline V CDR1 and CDR2: SGHKS, YYEKEE (reference sequence). The DNA for the CDR3 is TGTGCCAGCAGTCAGGCCGGGACGCATTATGAACCCCAGCATTTT. Protein product: CASSQAGTHYEPQHF.

The chain couples TRBV6-2 or TRBV6-3 to TRBJ2-3; 7 positions match TRBD2. Trimming at V came to 5 bases and at J to 1 base, leaving 6 bases not matched to a gene. The CDR3 contains 15 residues. Germline lookup yields CDR1 MNHEY and CDR2 SVGEGT. This CDR3 reads CASSPSGARTDTQYF. The CDR3 bases are TGTGCCAGCAGTCCAAGCGGGGCCCGCACAGATACGCAGTATTTT.

The genes are TRBV4-3 and TRBJ1-6; no reliable D call. Germline V CDR1 and CDR2: LGHNA, YSLEER. V lost 0 bases and J 7 bases, leaving 10 bases between the germline ends. The CDR3 is 15 amino acids. CDR3 nucleotides: TGCGCCAGCAGCCAAGAACGGAACGGCAATTCACCCCTCCACTTT. Encoded protein: CASSQERNGNSPLHF.

This clone occurred once. This chain uses TRBV12-3 or TRBV12-4 with TRBJ2-1; D gene unclear. V was shortened by 1 base and J by 10 bases, with 8 bases between the two germline ends. The CDR3 is 12 amino acids. CDR3 DNA: TGTGCCAGCAGTTTAGTGGAGACAGAGCAGTTCTTC. This translates into CASSLVETEQFF.

This clone was seen only a few times. The chain recombines TRBV5-4 with TRBJ2-3, with TRBD1 matching over 7 bases. The germline V gene has CDR1 SGHNT and CDR2 YYREEE (reference sequence). The V gene end was trimmed by 3 bases and the J gene end by 5 bases; junction bases not matched to a gene: 6. The CDR3 length is 14 residues. CDR3 sequence: CASSSKTGEDTQYF. CDR3 in DNA: TGTGCCAGCAGCTCCAAAACAGGGGAAGATACGCAGTATTTT.

The rearrangement uses TRBV7-9 and TRBJ2-1; 8 positions agree with TRBD1. V dropped 5 bases and J dropped 4; count of bases not matched to a gene: 7. The length of the CDR3 is 15 residues. Germline V CDR1 and CDR2: SEHNR, FQNEAQ (reference sequence). CDR3 sequence: CASSRRDRSYNEQFF. DNA for the CDR3: TGTGCCAGCAGCCGCCGGGACAGGTCTTACAATGAGCAGTTCTTC.

The DNA of the CDR3 is TGCAGCGTCCCCCCGGTGAACACTGAAGCTTTCTTT. Its translation is CSVPPVNTEAFF. This chain connects TRBV29-1 to TRBJ1-1; D is unresolved. The CDR3 is 12 residues long. CDR1 is SQVTM and CDR2 is ANQGSEA in the germline V gene. Trimming shortened V by 6 bases and J by 0 bases, and 8 bases separated the two germline ends.

Comments on this clone: Other DNA sequences in this specimen translate into the identical CDR3. The chain is built from TRBV19 and TRBJ1-1; perhaps TRBD1 as D (6 bases). Looked up from germline, CDR1 is LNHDA and CDR2 is SQIVND (reference sequence). Trimming shortened V by 2 bases and J by 4 bases, and 11 bases separated the two germline ends. The CDR3 extends over 14 amino acids. The CDR3 is CASSITGAGTEAFF. CDR3 bases: TGTGCCAGTAGTATAACGGGGGCGGGCACTGAAGCTTTCTTT.

This clone was detected once. The rearrangement joins TRBV2 to TRBJ1-4; D unclear. V lost 2 bases to trimming and J lost 8 bases, with 18 bases between them. The CDR3 is 16 amino acids. Germline loops: CDR1 SNHLY, CDR2 FYNNEI. Written as DNA, the CDR3 is TGTGCCAGCAGTGAAAGGGCCGGCCAGGTAGACGAAAAACTGTTTTTT. This codes for CASSERAGQVDEKLFF.

Note on this clone: Different DNA sequences within this sample yield the same CDR3. This chain uses TRBV29-1 with TRBJ1-2; 9 bases are shared with TRBD1. The CDR3 extends over 14 amino acids. The trim removed 4 bases at V and 5 bases at J, leaving 8 bases unmatched. The germline V gene has CDR1 SQVTM and CDR2 ANQGSEA. CDR3 sequence (DNA): TGCAGCGTTGCCGCCGGGACAGGGAATTATGGCTACACCTTC. Protein product: CSVAAGTGNYGYTF.